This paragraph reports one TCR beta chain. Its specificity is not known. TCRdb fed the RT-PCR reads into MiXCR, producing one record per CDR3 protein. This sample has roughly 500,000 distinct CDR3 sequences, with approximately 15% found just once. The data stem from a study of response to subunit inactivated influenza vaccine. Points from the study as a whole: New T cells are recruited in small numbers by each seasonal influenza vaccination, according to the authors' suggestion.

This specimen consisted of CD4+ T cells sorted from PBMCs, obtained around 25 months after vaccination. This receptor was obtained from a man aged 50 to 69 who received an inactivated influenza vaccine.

CDR3 DNA sequence: TGTGCCAGCAGTTTGCCAGGGAACCACAATGAGCAGTTCTTC. Translation: CASSLPGNHNEQFF. The chain couples TRBV12-3 or TRBV12-4 to TRBJ2-1; possible D gene TRBD1, 5 bases. This CDR3 is 14 amino acids long. Trimming removed 3 bases at V and 5 bases at J, with 11 bases between.